Listed below are T cell receptor beta chains from one sample, sequenced in a study of breast tumors, draining lymph nodes, adjacent tissues. Using its own MiXCR run on the multiplex PCR reads, TCRdb lists one record per CDR3 protein. The sample records more than 20,000 distinct CDR3 sequences, roughly three quarters being singletons. Specimen: tumor-adjacent breast tissue. These receptor sequences come from a female donor with breast cancer. Some clones in this sample may be carry-over from other donors' samples. Each CDR3 is given with its conserved first and last residue. D genes are given only for firm matches. A clone size is listed for some rows: how often the clone was seen (once, few, many), or a class if it is expanded.

clone_size: many; d_call: NA; v_call: TRBV5-8; j_call: TRBJ2-5; cdr3_aa: CASSGGSLGETQYF; cdr3_nt: TGTGCCAGCAGCGGCGGGTCACTCGGGGAGACCCAGTACTTC
clone_size: NA; d_call: NA; v_call: TRBV10-1; j_call: TRBJ2-7; cdr3_aa: CASSETGYEQYF; cdr3_nt: TGCGCCAGCAGTGAGACAGGCTACGAGCAGTACTTC
clone_size: NA; d_call: TRBD2; v_call: TRBV5-5; j_call: TRBJ2-3; cdr3_aa: CASSTRAGADTQYF; cdr3_nt: TGTGCCAGCAGCACGCGCGCGGGAGCGGATACGCAGTATTTT
clone_size: NA; d_call: NA; v_call: TRBV9; j_call: TRBJ1-2; cdr3_aa: CASSVDLVSYGYTF; cdr3_nt: TGTGCCAGCAGCGTAGATTTGGTCTCTTATGGCTACACCTTC
clone_size: NA; d_call: TRBD2; v_call: TRBV12-3/TRBV12-4; j_call: TRBJ2-7; cdr3_aa: CASRLAGVHEQYF; cdr3_nt: TGTGCCAGCCGACTAGCGGGAGTCCACGAGCAGTACTTC
clone_size: once; d_call: TRBD1; v_call: TRBV20-1; j_call: TRBJ1-3; cdr3_aa: CSASGAAGGHTIYF; cdr3_nt: TGCAGTGCTAGTGGTGCCGCAGGGGGCCACACCATATATTTT
clone_size: once; d_call: TRBD2; v_call: TRBV5-8; j_call: TRBJ2-7; cdr3_aa: CASSLEGLAGGTSYEQYF; cdr3_nt: TGTGCCAGCAGCTTGGAGGGACTAGCGGGGGGCACCAGCTACGAGCAGTACTTC
clone_size: NA; d_call: TRBD2; v_call: TRBV5-1; j_call: TRBJ2-7; cdr3_aa: CASSFSGSPYEQYF; cdr3_nt: TGCGCCAGCAGCTTCAGCGGGAGTCCCTACGAGCAGTACTTC
clone_size: few; d_call: NA; v_call: TRBV12-3/TRBV12-4; j_call: TRBJ1-2; cdr3_aa: CASRTLTGVGGYTF; cdr3_nt: TGTGCCAGCAGGACCCTGACGGGCGTGGGGGGCTACACCTTC
clone_size: NA; d_call: TRBD2; v_call: TRBV2; j_call: TRBJ2-7; cdr3_aa: CASSGRLAGGYEQYF; cdr3_nt: TGTGCCAGCAGTGGCCGACTAGCGGGAGGGTACGAGCAGTACTTC
clone_size: few; d_call: NA; v_call: TRBV6-5; j_call: TRBJ2-7; cdr3_aa: CASSYKFGGDGYEQYF; cdr3_nt: TGTGCCAGCAGTTACAAGTTCGGCGGGGACGGCTACGAGCAGTACTTC
clone_size: NA; d_call: NA; v_call: TRBV12-3/TRBV12-4; j_call: TRBJ2-5; cdr3_aa: CASSLAGGPGTQYF; cdr3_nt: TGTGCCAGCAGTTTAGCAGGAGGGCCAGGGACCCAGTACTTC
clone_size: NA; d_call: NA; v_call: TRBV7-2; j_call: TRBJ2-3; cdr3_aa: CASSLGTAADTQYF; cdr3_nt: TGTGCCAGCAGCTTAGGAACAGCGGCGGATACGCAGTATTTT
clone_size: NA; d_call: NA; v_call: TRBV7-9; j_call: TRBJ2-3; cdr3_aa: CASSATTGVTDTQYF; cdr3_nt: TGTGCCAGCAGCGCCACGACTGGAGTCACAGATACGCAGTATTTT
clone_size: NA; d_call: NA; v_call: TRBV20-1; j_call: TRBJ2-1; cdr3_aa: CSARERYNEQFF; cdr3_nt: TGCAGTGCTAGAGAGCGGTACAATGAGCAGTTCTTC
clone_size: NA; d_call: TRBD2; v_call: TRBV24-1; j_call: TRBJ2-1; cdr3_aa: CATSDHRGSGTYNEQFF; cdr3_nt: TGTGCCACCAGTGACCACCGGGGTAGCGGGACCTACAATGAGCAGTTCTTC
clone_size: NA; d_call: TRBD2; v_call: TRBV24-1; j_call: TRBJ2-3; cdr3_aa: CATSPGLAGTDTQYF; cdr3_nt: TGTGCCACCAGTCCTGGACTAGCGGGAACAGATACGCAGTATTTT
clone_size: once; d_call: NA; v_call: TRBV19; j_call: TRBJ2-7; cdr3_aa: CASSTRGLQYF; cdr3_nt: TGTGCCAGTAGCACCAGGGGTCTGCAGTACTTC
clone_size: many; d_call: TRBD2; v_call: TRBV7-3; j_call: TRBJ2-2; cdr3_aa: CASSLIGGAAGTGELFF; cdr3_nt: TGTGCCAGCAGCTTAATCGGGGGGGCCGCGGGCACCGGGGAGCTGTTTTTT
clone_size: NA; d_call: NA; v_call: TRBV6-1; j_call: TRBJ1-2; cdr3_aa: CASSDVDSRGYGYTF; cdr3_nt: TGTGCCAGCAGTGACGTGGACAGTCGAGGGTATGGCTACACCTTC
clone_size: NA; d_call: NA; v_call: TRBV6-4; j_call: TRBJ2-7; cdr3_aa: CASSFGEAPYEQYF; cdr3_nt: TGTGCCAGCAGTTTCGGTGAGGCCCCCTACGAGCAGTACTTC
clone_size: NA; d_call: NA; v_call: TRBV20-1; j_call: TRBJ2-7; cdr3_aa: CSARGGADEQYF; cdr3_nt: TGCAGTGCTAGAGGGGGTGCGGACGAGCAGTACTTC
clone_size: once; d_call: TRBD2; v_call: TRBV24-1; j_call: TRBJ2-2; cdr3_aa: CATSENGLAGGTGELFF; cdr3_nt: TGTGCCACCAGTGAAAACGGACTAGCGGGAGGCACCGGGGAGCTGTTTTTT
clone_size: NA; d_call: NA; v_call: TRBV20-1; j_call: TRBJ1-5; cdr3_aa: CATTVSNQPQHF; cdr3_nt: TGCGCGACGACAGTTAGCAATCAGCCCCAGCATTTT
clone_size: few; d_call: NA; v_call: TRBV7-2; j_call: TRBJ1-2; cdr3_aa: CASSLTGNGYTF; cdr3_nt: TGTGCCAGCAGCTTAACAGGAAATGGCTACACCTTC
clone_size: NA; d_call: NA; v_call: TRBV20-1; j_call: TRBJ1-2; cdr3_aa: CSAQGGAMGFYGYTF; cdr3_nt: TGCAGTGCCCAGGGCGGCGCGATGGGTTTCTATGGCTACACCTTC
clone_size: NA; d_call: TRBD2; v_call: TRBV11-3; j_call: TRBJ2-2; cdr3_aa: CASREGDGELFF; cdr3_nt: TGTGCCAGCCGGGAGGGCGACGGGGAGCTGTTTTTT
clone_size: many; d_call: TRBD1; v_call: TRBV28; j_call: TRBJ1-2; cdr3_aa: CASSPIDRELPGYTF; cdr3_nt: TGTGCCAGCAGTCCTATAGACAGGGAACTACCAGGCTACACCTTC
clone_size: NA; d_call: NA; v_call: TRBV7-6; j_call: TRBJ1-3; cdr3_aa: CASSLEARGSSGNTIYF; cdr3_nt: TGTGCCAGCAGCTTAGAAGCCCGGGGATCCTCTGGAAACACCATATATTTT
clone_size: NA; d_call: NA; v_call: TRBV5-1; j_call: TRBJ2-1; cdr3_aa: CASSLGREYHNEQFF; cdr3_nt: TGCGCCAGCAGCTTAGGGAGAGAGTATCACAATGAGCAGTTCTTC
clone_size: NA; d_call: NA; v_call: TRBV27; j_call: TRBJ2-1; cdr3_aa: CASSLSRIRRENEQFF; cdr3_nt: TGTGCCAGCAGTTTATCGAGGATACGGAGGGAGAATGAGCAGTTCTTC
clone_size: few; d_call: NA; v_call: TRBV5-8; j_call: TRBJ2-7; cdr3_aa: CASSLGSVSEQYF; cdr3_nt: TGTGCCAGCAGCTTGGGTAGCGTGTCCGAGCAGTACTTC
clone_size: once; d_call: TRBD2; v_call: TRBV19; j_call: TRBJ2-7; cdr3_aa: CASSISGLASSEQYF; cdr3_nt: TGTGCCAGTAGTATATCGGGACTAGCCTCGAGCGAGCAGTACTTC
clone_size: medium-sized; d_call: TRBD2; v_call: TRBV7-2; j_call: TRBJ2-7; cdr3_aa: CASSPGGLARSYEQYF; cdr3_nt: TGTGCCAGCAGCCCGGGGGGACTCGCCCGGTCCTACGAGCAGTACTTC
clone_size: many; d_call: TRBD1; v_call: TRBV7-9; j_call: TRBJ2-5; cdr3_aa: CASEQGVQETQYF; cdr3_nt: TGTGCCAGCGAACAGGGGGTTCAAGAGACCCAGTACTTC
clone_size: NA; d_call: TRBD1; v_call: TRBV20-1; j_call: TRBJ1-6; cdr3_aa: CSAGRTGGSRSPLHF; cdr3_nt: TGCAGTGCTGGCAGGACAGGAGGTTCGAGATCACCCCTCCACTTT
clone_size: NA; d_call: TRBD1; v_call: TRBV20-1; j_call: TRBJ2-1; cdr3_aa: CSAKRPGQGYNEQFF; cdr3_nt: TGCAGTGCTAAACGACCGGGACAGGGTTACAATGAGCAGTTCTTC
clone_size: NA; d_call: TRBD1; v_call: TRBV10-1; j_call: TRBJ2-5; cdr3_aa: CASGRADRVDETQYF; cdr3_nt: TGCGCCAGCGGACGAGCCGACAGGGTCGATGAGACCCAGTACTTC
clone_size: NA; d_call: NA; v_call: TRBV3-1; j_call: TRBJ1-4; cdr3_aa: CASGWGTTNEKLFF; cdr3_nt: TGTGCCAGCGGGTGGGGGACAACTAATGAAAAACTGTTTTTT
clone_size: NA; d_call: NA; v_call: TRBV20-1; j_call: TRBJ2-7; cdr3_aa: CSARAGTYEQYF; cdr3_nt: TGCAGTGCTAGAGCCGGGACCTACGAGCAGTACTTC
clone_size: NA; d_call: TRBD1; v_call: TRBV20-1; j_call: TRBJ2-3; cdr3_aa: CSAPGTGSTDTQYF; cdr3_nt: TGCAGTGCCCCTGGGACAGGGAGCACAGATACGCAGTATTTT
clone_size: many; d_call: NA; v_call: TRBV27; j_call: TRBJ2-7; cdr3_aa: CASSLQGVTYEQYF; cdr3_nt: TGTGCCAGCAGTTTACAGGGAGTTACCTACGAGCAGTACTTC
clone_size: NA; d_call: TRBD1; v_call: TRBV6-5; j_call: TRBJ2-1; cdr3_aa: CASSYLGTVGNEQFF; cdr3_nt: TGTGCCAGCAGTTACCTCGGGACAGTAGGCAATGAGCAGTTCTTC
clone_size: many; d_call: NA; v_call: TRBV6-1; j_call: TRBJ1-2; cdr3_aa: CASSEARGANYGYTF; cdr3_nt: TGTGCCAGCAGTGAAGCAAGGGGGGCCAACTATGGCTACACCTTC
clone_size: once; d_call: TRBD2; v_call: TRBV7-2; j_call: TRBJ2-7; cdr3_aa: CASSLGLAGVSVQYF; cdr3_nt: TGTGCCAGCAGCTTAGGGCTAGCGGGAGTTTCGGTGCAGTACTTC
clone_size: once; d_call: NA; v_call: TRBV11-3; j_call: TRBJ1-5; cdr3_aa: CASSLVGPGNQPQHF; cdr3_nt: TGTGCCAGCAGCTTAGTAGGCCCAGGGAATCAGCCCCAGCATTTT
clone_size: NA; d_call: NA; v_call: TRBV3-1; j_call: TRBJ2-7; cdr3_aa: CASSLNSEQYF; cdr3_nt: TGTGCCAGCAGCCTAAACTCCGAGCAGTACTTC
clone_size: NA; d_call: NA; v_call: TRBV20-1; j_call: TRBJ1-6; cdr3_aa: CSARRDLVDSPLHF; cdr3_nt: TGCAGTGCCCGCAGGGATTTGGTAGATTCACCCCTCCACTTT
clone_size: NA; d_call: TRBD1; v_call: TRBV7-9; j_call: TRBJ2-1; cdr3_aa: CASSPGQGDYNEQFF; cdr3_nt: TGTGCCAGCAGTCCCGGACAGGGGGATTACAATGAGCAGTTCTTC
clone_size: NA; d_call: TRBD2; v_call: TRBV24-1; j_call: TRBJ2-1; cdr3_aa: CATSDLPGLAGEREKYNEQFF; cdr3_nt: TGTGCCACCAGTGATTTGCCCGGACTAGCGGGAGAAAGGGAGAAATACAATGAGCAGTTCTTC
clone_size: NA; d_call: TRBD2; v_call: TRBV19; j_call: TRBJ2-7; cdr3_aa: CASSAVAGGNYEQYF; cdr3_nt: TGTGCCAGTAGTGCCGTAGCGGGAGGTAATTACGAGCAGTACTTC
clone_size: NA; d_call: NA; v_call: TRBV5-6; j_call: TRBJ2-7; cdr3_aa: CASSQPTAGAGYEQYF; cdr3_nt: TGCGCCAGCAGCCAACCCACGGCGGGGGCCGGCTACGAGCAGTACTTC
clone_size: many; d_call: TRBD2; v_call: TRBV6-5; j_call: TRBJ2-1; cdr3_aa: CASRKGLADTYNEQFF; cdr3_nt: TGTGCCAGCAGAAAAGGACTAGCGGACACATACAATGAGCAGTTCTTC
clone_size: many; d_call: NA; v_call: TRBV4-1; j_call: TRBJ2-1; cdr3_aa: CASSQDTPMGGAANEQFF; cdr3_nt: TGCGCCAGCAGCCAAGATACCCCTATGGGGGGGGCAGCCAATGAGCAGTTCTTC